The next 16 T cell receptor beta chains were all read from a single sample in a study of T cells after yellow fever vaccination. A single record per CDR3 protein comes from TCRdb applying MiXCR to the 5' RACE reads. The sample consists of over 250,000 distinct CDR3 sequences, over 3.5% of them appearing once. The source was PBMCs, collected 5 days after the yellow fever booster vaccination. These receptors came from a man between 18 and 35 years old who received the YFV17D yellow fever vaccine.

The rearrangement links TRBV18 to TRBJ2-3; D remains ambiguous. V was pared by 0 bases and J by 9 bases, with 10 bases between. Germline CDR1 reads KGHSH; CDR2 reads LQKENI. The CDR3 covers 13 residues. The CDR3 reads CASSPPADVTQYF. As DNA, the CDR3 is TGTGCCAGCTCACCACCGGCCGACGTGACGCAGTATTTT.

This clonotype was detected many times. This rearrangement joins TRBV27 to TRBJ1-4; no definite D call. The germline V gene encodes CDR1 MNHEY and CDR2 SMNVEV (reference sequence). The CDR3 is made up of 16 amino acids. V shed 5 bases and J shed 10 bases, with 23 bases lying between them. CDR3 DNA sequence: TGTGCCAGCAGTCCACCTGCCGGGAGCGGGGTCGGAAAACTGTTTTTT. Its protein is CASSPPAGSGVGKLFF.

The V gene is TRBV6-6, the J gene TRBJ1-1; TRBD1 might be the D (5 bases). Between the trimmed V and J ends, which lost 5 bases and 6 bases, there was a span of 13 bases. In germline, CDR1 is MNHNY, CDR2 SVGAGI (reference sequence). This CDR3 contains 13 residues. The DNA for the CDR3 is TGTGCCAGCAGTGGGCCCGGGACCGCTGAAGCTTTCTTT. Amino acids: CASSGPGTAEAFF.

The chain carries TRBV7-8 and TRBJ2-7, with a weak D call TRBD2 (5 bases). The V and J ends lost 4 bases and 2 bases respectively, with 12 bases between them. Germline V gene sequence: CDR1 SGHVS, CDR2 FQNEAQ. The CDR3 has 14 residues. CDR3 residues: CASSWSGIAYEQYF. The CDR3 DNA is TGTGCCAGCAGCTGGAGCGGTATCGCCTACGAGCAGTACTTC.

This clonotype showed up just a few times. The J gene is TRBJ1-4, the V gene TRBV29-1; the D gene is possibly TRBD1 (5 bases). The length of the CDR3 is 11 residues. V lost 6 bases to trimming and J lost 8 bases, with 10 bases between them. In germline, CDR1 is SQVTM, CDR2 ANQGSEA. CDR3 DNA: TGCAGCGTCGCCTGGGGGGAAAAACTGTTTTTT. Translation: CSVAWGEKLFF.

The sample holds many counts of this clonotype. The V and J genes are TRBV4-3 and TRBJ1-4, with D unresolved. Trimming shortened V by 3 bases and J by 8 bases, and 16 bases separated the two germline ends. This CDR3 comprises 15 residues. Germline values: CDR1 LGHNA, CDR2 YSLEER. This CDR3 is CASSQPGSPFEKLFF. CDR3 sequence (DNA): TGCGCCAGCAGCCAGCCAGGATCGCCGTTCGAAAAACTGTTTTTT.

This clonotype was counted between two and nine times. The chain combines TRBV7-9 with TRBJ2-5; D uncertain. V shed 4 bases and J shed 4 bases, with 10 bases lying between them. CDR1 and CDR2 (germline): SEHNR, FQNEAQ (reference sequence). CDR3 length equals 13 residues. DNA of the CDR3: TGTGCCAGCAGCTGGGTGATTGGAGAGACCCAGTACTTC. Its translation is CASSWVIGETQYF.

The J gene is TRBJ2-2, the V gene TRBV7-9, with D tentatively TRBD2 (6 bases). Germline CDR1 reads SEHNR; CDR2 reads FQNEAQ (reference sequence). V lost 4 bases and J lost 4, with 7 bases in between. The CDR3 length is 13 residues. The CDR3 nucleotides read TGTGCCAGCAGCTACGGGAGCACCGGGGAGCTGTTTTTT. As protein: CASSYGSTGELFF.

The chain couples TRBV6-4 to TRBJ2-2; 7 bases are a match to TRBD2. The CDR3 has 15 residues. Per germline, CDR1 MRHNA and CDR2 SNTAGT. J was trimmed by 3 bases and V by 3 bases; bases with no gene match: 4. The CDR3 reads CASSEGGIDTGELFF. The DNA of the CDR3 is TGTGCCAGCAGTGAGGGGGGGATAGACACCGGGGAGCTGTTTTTT.

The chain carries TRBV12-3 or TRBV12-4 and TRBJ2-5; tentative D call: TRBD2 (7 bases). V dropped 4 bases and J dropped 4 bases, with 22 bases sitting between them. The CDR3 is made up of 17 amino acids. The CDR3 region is CASSSGGGVPWGETQYF. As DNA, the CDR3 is TGTGCCAGCAGTTCGGGGGGCGGCGTCCCATGGGGAGAGACCCAGTACTTC.

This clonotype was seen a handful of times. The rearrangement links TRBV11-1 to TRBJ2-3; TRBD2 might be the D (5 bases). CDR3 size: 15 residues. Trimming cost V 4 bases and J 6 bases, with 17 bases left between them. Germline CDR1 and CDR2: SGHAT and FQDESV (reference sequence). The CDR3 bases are TGTGCCAGCAGCTACGGCGGGCAGACTATCGATACGCAGTATTTT. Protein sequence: CASSYGGQTIDTQYF.

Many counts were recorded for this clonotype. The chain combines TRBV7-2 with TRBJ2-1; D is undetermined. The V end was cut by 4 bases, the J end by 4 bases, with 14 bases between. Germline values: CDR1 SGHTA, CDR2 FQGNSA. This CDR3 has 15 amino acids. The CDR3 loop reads CASSSPFRKYNEQFF. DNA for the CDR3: TGTGCCAGCAGCTCACCATTCCGAAAGTACAATGAGCAGTTCTTC.

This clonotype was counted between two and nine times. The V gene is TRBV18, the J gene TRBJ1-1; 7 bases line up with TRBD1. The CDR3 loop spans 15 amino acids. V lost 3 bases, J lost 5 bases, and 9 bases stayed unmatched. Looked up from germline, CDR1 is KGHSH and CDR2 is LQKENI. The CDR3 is CASSPDDRVETEAFF. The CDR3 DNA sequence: TGTGCCAGCTCACCCGATGACAGGGTCGAGACTGAAGCTTTCTTT.

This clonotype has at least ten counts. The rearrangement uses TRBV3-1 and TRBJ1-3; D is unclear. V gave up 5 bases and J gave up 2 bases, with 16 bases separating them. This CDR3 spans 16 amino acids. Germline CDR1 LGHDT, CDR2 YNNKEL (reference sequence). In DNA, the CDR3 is TGTGCCAGCAGCGCAGAAATAGGGTTTACTGGAAACACCATATATTTT. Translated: CASSAEIGFTGNTIYF.

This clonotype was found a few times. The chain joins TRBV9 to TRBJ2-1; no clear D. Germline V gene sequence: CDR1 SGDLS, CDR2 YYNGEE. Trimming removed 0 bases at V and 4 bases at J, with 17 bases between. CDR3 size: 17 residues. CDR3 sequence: CASSVARAAKAYNEQFF. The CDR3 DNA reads TGTGCCAGCAGCGTAGCTAGGGCAGCTAAGGCGTACAATGAGCAGTTCTTC.

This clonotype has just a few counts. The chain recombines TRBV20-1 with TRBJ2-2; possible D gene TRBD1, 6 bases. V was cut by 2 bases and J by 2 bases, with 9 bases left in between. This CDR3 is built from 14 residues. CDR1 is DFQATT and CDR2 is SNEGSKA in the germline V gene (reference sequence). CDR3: CSARTGHNTGELFF. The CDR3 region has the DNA TGCAGTGCTAGAACGGGACATAACACCGGGGAGCTGTTTTTT.